This entry lists 28 T cell receptor beta chains sequenced from one sample in a study of shared clonotypes between healthy human individuals. Assay used: immunoSEQ multiplex PCR; TCRdb lists only in-frame clones, some missing. The repertoire includes around 510,000 clones, roughly 95% of them detected once, and approximately 0.06% sits in the top ten. Sequencing input: naive CD4+ T cells sorted from blood. Subset here: CD45RA+ positively selected. These TCRs come from a woman aged 25 to 39 in good health.

This clone has only one observation. The rearrangement links TRBV5-8 to TRBJ1-1; a weak D match, TRBD1 (6 bases). V lost 0 bases and J lost 8, with 14 bases in between. The CDR3 extends over 14 amino acids. Germline V gives CDR1 SGHTS, CDR2 YDEGEE. CDR3 amino acids: CASSLAGQPGEAFF. The DNA for the CDR3 is TGTGCCAGCAGCTTGGCCGGACAGCCCGGAGAAGCTTTCTTT.

The chain joins TRBV6-5 to TRBJ2-7; the match to TRBD2 covers 8 bases. The germline gives CDR1 MNHEY, CDR2 SVGAGI. The CDR3 loop spans 15 amino acids. The V segment lost 0 bases and the J segment 2 bases; nucleotides outside the gene matches: 3. DNA for the CDR3: TGTGCCAGCAGTTACTCGAGCGGGAGTACCTACGAGCAGTACTTC. Its translation is CASSYSSGSTYEQYF.

V and J are TRBV7-9 and TRBJ2-7; D is undetermined. Trimming took 6 bases from V and 3 from J, leaving 15 bases between them. Germline assignment: CDR1 SEHNR and CDR2 FQNEAQ (reference sequence). The CDR3 spans 14 residues. CDR3 sequence (DNA): TGTGCCAGCAGTCCAAAGGCCAGGATCTACGAGCAGTACTTC. Its translation is CASSPKARIYEQYF.

CDR3 protein: CASSWGGLAGRQGMSQYF. CDR3 bases: TGTGCCAGCAGCTGGGGGGGACTAGCGGGACGACAGGGGATGAGCCAGTACTTC. The rearrangement links TRBV7-9 to TRBJ2-5, with 13 nucleotides matching TRBD2. The CDR3 totals 18 residues. The ends lost 4 bases at V and 10 bases at J; junction bases unmatched: 18. The V gene's germline CDR1 is SEHNR and CDR2 FQNEAQ (reference sequence).

The rearrangement joins TRBV5-4 to TRBJ1-2, with D perhaps TRBD1 (5 bases). Germline V gene lookup returns CDR1 SGHNT and CDR2 YYREEE (reference sequence). The germline V and J ends were trimmed by 0 bases and 2 bases, with 8 bases remaining between them. The CDR3 covers 14 residues. This CDR3 reads CASSLGEGNYGYTF. The CDR3 coding sequence is TGTGCCAGCAGCTTGGGTGAGGGGAACTATGGCTACACCTTC.

This chain joins TRBV6-1 and TRBJ2-5, with D maybe TRBD1 (6 bases). Matching the DNA end better, TRBJ2-7 makes the J call doubtful. Germline CDR1 is MNHNS and CDR2 is SASEGT. The length of the CDR3 is 15 residues. In nucleotides, the CDR3 is TGTGCCAGCAGACACCGACAGGATAGCTCCTACGAGCAGTACTTC. Translated: CASRHRQDSSYEQYF.

The V gene is TRBV28, the J gene TRBJ2-1; 8 positions match TRBD2. V lost 6 bases, J lost 8 bases, and 15 bases stayed unmatched. This CDR3 is built from 16 residues. Germline CDR1 and CDR2: MDHEN and SYDVKM. The CDR3 is CASSPRSSGRWHEQFF. DNA of the CDR3: TGTGCCAGCAGCCCCCGCTCGAGCGGGAGATGGCATGAGCAGTTCTTC.

The CDR3 sequence: CASSLSLGTSGKGYEQYF. The DNA of the CDR3 is TGTGCCAGCAGTTTATCGCTCGGGACTAGCGGGAAGGGCTACGAGCAGTACTTC. V is TRBV28 and J is TRBJ2-7; 13 nucleotides agree with TRBD2. The CDR3 loop spans 18 amino acids. In germline, CDR1 is MDHEN, CDR2 SYDVKM. Losses at the gene ends were 1 base for V and 3 bases for J; bases not matched to a gene: 9.

The rearrangement joins TRBV28 to TRBJ2-2; no reliable D call. The length of the CDR3 is 15 residues. Trimming removed 8 bases from V and 4 bases from J, with 17 bases in between. CDR1 is MDHEN, CDR2 SYDVKM, per germline. The CDR3 DNA sequence: TGTGCCAGCCAAAAGTCCGGGTTCAGCACCGGGGAGCTGTTTTTT. Its protein is CASQKSGFSTGELFF. The complete variable domain, with remaining parts taken from reference TRBV28 and TRBJ2-2, reads DVKVTQSSRYLVKRTGEKVFLECVQDMDHENMFWYRQDPGLGLRLIYFSYDVKMKEKGDIPEGYSVSREKKERFSLILESASTNQTSMYLCASQKSGFSTGELFFGEGSRLTVL.

The rearrangement uses TRBV19 and TRBJ1-4; the D gene is possibly TRBD1 (6 bases). V was shortened by 11 bases and J by 6 bases, with 13 bases between the two germline ends. The CDR3 contains 12 residues. Germline V gene lookup returns CDR1 LNHDA and CDR2 SQIVND (reference sequence). The CDR3 loop is CASRGRYEKLFF. The CDR3 DNA is TGTGCCTCCAGGGGACGGTATGAAAAACTGTTTTTT.

This clone was counted once. The chain links TRBV19 to TRBJ2-2, with 8 nucleotides matching TRBD2. V was pared by 1 base and J by 6 bases, with 4 bases of the junction left unmatched. Germline V lookup: CDR1 LNHDA, CDR2 SQIVND (reference sequence). This CDR3 has 15 residues. The CDR3 spells CASSIAGGPAGELFF. CDR3 in DNA: TGTGCCAGTAGTATAGCGGGAGGGCCGGCCGGGGAGCTGTTTTTT.

This clone was recorded once. The V call is TRBV5-1, the J call TRBJ2-1, with 9 positions matching TRBD2. J gave up 9 bases and V 6 bases, and 13 bases lay outside the gene matches. Looked up from germline, CDR1 is SGHRS and CDR2 is YFSETQ. The CDR3 loop spans 15 amino acids. The chain's CDR3 is CASNRDSGSGGEQFF. CDR3 coding DNA: TGCGCCAGCAATCGGGATAGCGGGAGTGGTGGTGAGCAGTTCTTC.

The genes are TRBV4-2 and TRBJ2-5, with TRBD2 matching 16 bases. Germline trimming cut 1 base from V and 5 bases from J; bases unmatched to any gene: 10. Germline V gene lookup returns CDR1 LGHNA and CDR2 YNFKEQ. This CDR3 spans 19 amino acids. The CDR3 sequence: CASSQARGTSGRARETQYF. The CDR3 region has the DNA TGTGCCAGCAGCCAAGCTCGCGGGACTAGCGGGAGGGCCAGGGAGACCCAGTACTTC.

CDR3 coding DNA: TGTGCCTGGAGTTATCGGGGACTAGCGGGAGTCGAGCAGTACTTC. Its translation: CAWSYRGLAGVEQYF. V is TRBV30 and J is TRBJ2-7; TRBD2 matches 14 bases. J lost 6 bases, V lost 2 bases, and 6 bases had no gene match. This CDR3 spans 15 amino acids. Germline V CDR1 and CDR2: GTSNPN, SVGIG (reference sequence).

The chain recombines TRBV6-1 with TRBJ2-7; D remains unclear. CDR3 length: 16 residues. V was trimmed by 4 bases and J by 3 bases, leaving 19 bases between them. Per the germline V gene, CDR1 is MNHNS and CDR2 is SASEGT. For the CDR3, the DNA is TGTGCCAGCAGTGCCCCGGTTTCAGGCTCCTACTACGAGCAGTACTTC. Encoded protein: CASSAPVSGSYYEQYF.

This sequence joins TRBV15 and TRBJ2-7; 10 nucleotides align to TRBD2. The junction had 5 bases not matched to a gene; V was cut back by 0 bases and J by 3 bases. Germline values: CDR1 LNHNV, CDR2 YYDKDF (reference sequence). The CDR3 extends over 16 amino acids. DNA of the CDR3: TGTGCCACCAGCAGAGATCTAGCGGGAGTAAACTACGAGCAGTACTTC. Encoded protein: CATSRDLAGVNYEQYF.

This clone has just one count. This sequence joins TRBV21-1 and TRBJ1-4; the table calls TRBD1, which could not be checked here. TRBV21-1 is a pseudogene segment. The CDR3 length is 16 residues. In DNA, the CDR3 is TGTGCCAGCAGCAAAGGACAGGGGGCAGTTAATGAAAAACTGTTTTTT. It codes for CASSKGQGAVNEKLFF.

The chain links TRBV6-5 to TRBJ1-4, with unresolved D. The CDR3 loop spans 16 amino acids. V shed 4 bases and J shed 2 bases, with 14 bases lying between them. CDR1 and CDR2 (germline): MNHEY, SVGAGI. CDR3 sequence reads: CASSSPGGSTNEKLFF. CDR3 DNA sequence: TGTGCCAGCAGTTCCCCGGGAGGGAGCACTAATGAAAAACTGTTTTTT.

The chain recombines TRBV2 with TRBJ2-5; TRBD2 matches at 7 bases. Gene TRBJ2-7 matches the end of the DNA better, so the J call may be wrong. The CDR3 is 17 residues long. Per the germline V gene, CDR1 is SNHLY and CDR2 is FYNNEI. CDR3 amino acids: CASSEKRGGGSSYEQYF. The DNA of the CDR3 is TGTGCCAGCAGTGAAAAGCGGGGAGGAGGGAGCTCCTACGAGCAGTACTTC.

The genes are TRBV11-2 and TRBJ2-1; D is unclear. The CDR3 length is 14 residues. Germline CDR1 SGHAT, CDR2 FQNNGV. V was shortened by 3 bases and J by 2 bases, with 8 bases between the two germline ends. The CDR3 nucleotides read TGTGCCAGCAGCTTGGGAAGCGCCTACAATGAGCAGTTCTTC. Residues: CASSLGSAYNEQFF.

The CDR3 coding sequence is TGTGCCAGCAGTGAATCGCGGCTTACGCGTACACACTATGGCTACACCTTC. Its protein product is CASSESRLTRTHYGYTF. The gene calls are TRBV6-1 and TRBJ1-2; D gene ambiguous. V was shortened by 2 bases and J by 3 bases, with 19 bases between the two germline ends. The CDR3 extends over 17 amino acids. CDR1 and CDR2 from the germline V gene are MNHNS and SASEGT.

The chain links TRBV28 to TRBJ2-1; 9 nucleotides match TRBD2. Germline CDR1 is MDHEN and CDR2 is SYDVKM. V lost 5 bases and J lost 6; bases outside the gene matches: 8. The CDR3 runs to 15 residues. CDR3 coding DNA: TGTGCCAGCAGTACGCCGGGACTAGCAGTCAATGAGCAGTTCTTC. Translating gives CASSTPGLAVNEQFF.

This chain connects TRBV4-2 to TRBJ2-3; no definite D call. V dropped 1 base and J dropped 3 bases, with 14 bases sitting between them. The CDR3 runs 16 residues. The germline V gene has CDR1 LGHNA and CDR2 YNFKEQ. The CDR3 coding sequence is TGTGCCAGCAGCCAAGTTGGTCCTCCGGATACAGATACGCAGTATTTT. This sequence encodes CASSQVGPPDTDTQYF.

This chain connects TRBV28 to TRBJ2-7; D possibly corresponds to TRBD2 (5 bases). This CDR3 contains 14 residues. With 7 bases removed from V and 3 bases from J, the gap between germline ends came to 16 bases. Germline-derived CDR1 and CDR2 are MDHEN and SYDVKM. The CDR3 reads CASTNEGAVYEQYF. The CDR3 nucleotides are TGTGCCAGCACCAATGAGGGTGCCGTCTACGAGCAGTACTTC.

The chain has TRBV19 and TRBJ2-2, with unresolved D. CDR3 length equals 14 residues. V dropped 4 bases and J dropped 1 base, with 7 bases sitting between them. CDR1 and CDR2 (germline): LNHDA, SQIVND (reference sequence). CDR3 sequence (DNA): TGTGCCAGTAGTAAGGGATTGAACACCGGGGAGCTGTTTTTT. The encoded protein is CASSKGLNTGELFF.

The J gene is TRBJ2-1, the V gene TRBV5-1; perhaps TRBD1 as D (6 bases). The CDR3 runs 15 residues. CDR1 SGHRS and CDR2 YFSETQ come from the germline V gene. Between the trimmed V and J ends, which lost 0 bases and 4 bases, there was a span of 11 bases. The CDR3 loop reads CASSLVSGVYNEQFF. CDR3 bases: TGCGCCAGCAGCTTGGTGTCAGGGGTTTACAATGAGCAGTTCTTC.

The J gene is TRBJ2-5, the V gene TRBV21-1; TRBD2, the table's D call, was not compared with the DNA. The J call could be wrong; TRBJ2-7 is a better fit for the DNA end. TRBV21-1 is a recognized pseudogene. The CDR3 is 18 residues long. CDR3 sequence reads: CASSNQPSSSSGGYEQYF. CDR3 coding DNA: TGTGCCAGCAGCAATCAGCCTTCCTCCAGTAGCGGCGGCTACGAGCAGTACTTC.

The rearrangement links TRBV28 to TRBJ1-3, with D unclear. Germline V gene data show CDR1 as MDHEN and CDR2 as SYDVKM. This CDR3 has 14 amino acids. V shed 5 bases and J shed 2 bases, with 10 bases lying between them. The CDR3 region is CASSQNLAGNTIYF. The CDR3 nucleotides read TGTGCCAGCAGTCAAAACCTCGCTGGAAACACCATATATTTT.